This TCR beta chain was sequenced for a study of blood T cell repertoires in COVID-19. About the study: T cells, B-cell-depleted T cells, or PBMCs supplied cDNA or gDNA.

Germline V gene data show CDR1 as MGHRA and CDR2 as YSYEKL. This CDR3 is 15 amino acids long. The ends lost 0 bases at V and 8 bases at J; junction bases unmatched: 9. In the authors' workflow: Reference gene primers were amplified, and this amplification served to estimate nucleated cell counts. Produced via immunoSEQ multiplex PCR; TCRdb's table is partial and in-frame only. V, J and clone size derive from that table, while D and trimming were established from the DNA sequence. This table holds 350,000 or so clones, about nine tenths found once. Participants were aged about 18 to 100 years from 20 to 30 US areas. Participants in the exposed group had met a COVID-19 case in the 2 weeks before joining the study.

This clonotype was obtained from a woman aged 30 to 39 who had been exposed to COVID-19. The chain links TRBV4-1 to TRBJ1-2, with 7 bases that match TRBD1. Material for sequencing was PBMCs or T cells enriched from blood (not recorded which). The CDR3 DNA sequence: TGCGCCAGCAGCCAAGATTACCCACAGGGGTTGGGCTACACCTTC. Translating gives CASSQDYPQGLGYTF.